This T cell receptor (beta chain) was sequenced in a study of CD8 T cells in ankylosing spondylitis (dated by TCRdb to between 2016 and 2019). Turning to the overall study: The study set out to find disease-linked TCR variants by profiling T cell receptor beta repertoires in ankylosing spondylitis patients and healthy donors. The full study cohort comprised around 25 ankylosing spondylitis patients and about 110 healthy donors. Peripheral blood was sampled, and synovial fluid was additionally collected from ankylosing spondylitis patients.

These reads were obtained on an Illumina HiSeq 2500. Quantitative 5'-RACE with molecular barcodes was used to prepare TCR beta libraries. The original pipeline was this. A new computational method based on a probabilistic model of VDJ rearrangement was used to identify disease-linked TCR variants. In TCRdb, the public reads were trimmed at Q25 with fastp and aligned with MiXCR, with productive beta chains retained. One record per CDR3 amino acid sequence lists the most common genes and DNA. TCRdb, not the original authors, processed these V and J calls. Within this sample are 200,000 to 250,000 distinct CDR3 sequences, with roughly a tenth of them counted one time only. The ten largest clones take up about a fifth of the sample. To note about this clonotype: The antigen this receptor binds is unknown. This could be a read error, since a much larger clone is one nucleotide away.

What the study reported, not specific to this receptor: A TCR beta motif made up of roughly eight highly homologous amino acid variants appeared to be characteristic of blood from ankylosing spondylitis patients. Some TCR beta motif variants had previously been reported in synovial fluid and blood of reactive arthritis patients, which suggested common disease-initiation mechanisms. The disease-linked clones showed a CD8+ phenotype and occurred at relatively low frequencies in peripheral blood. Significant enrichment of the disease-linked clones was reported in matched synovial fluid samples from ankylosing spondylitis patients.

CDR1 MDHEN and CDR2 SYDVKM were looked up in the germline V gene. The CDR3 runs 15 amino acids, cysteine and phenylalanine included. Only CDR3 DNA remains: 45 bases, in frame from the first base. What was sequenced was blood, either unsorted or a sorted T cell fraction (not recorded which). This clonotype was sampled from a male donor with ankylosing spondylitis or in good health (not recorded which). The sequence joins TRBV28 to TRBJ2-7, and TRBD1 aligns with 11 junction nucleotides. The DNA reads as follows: TGTGCCAGCAGTAGGACAGGGGGCCCTTACTACGAGCAGTCCTTC. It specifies CASSRTGGPYYEQSF.